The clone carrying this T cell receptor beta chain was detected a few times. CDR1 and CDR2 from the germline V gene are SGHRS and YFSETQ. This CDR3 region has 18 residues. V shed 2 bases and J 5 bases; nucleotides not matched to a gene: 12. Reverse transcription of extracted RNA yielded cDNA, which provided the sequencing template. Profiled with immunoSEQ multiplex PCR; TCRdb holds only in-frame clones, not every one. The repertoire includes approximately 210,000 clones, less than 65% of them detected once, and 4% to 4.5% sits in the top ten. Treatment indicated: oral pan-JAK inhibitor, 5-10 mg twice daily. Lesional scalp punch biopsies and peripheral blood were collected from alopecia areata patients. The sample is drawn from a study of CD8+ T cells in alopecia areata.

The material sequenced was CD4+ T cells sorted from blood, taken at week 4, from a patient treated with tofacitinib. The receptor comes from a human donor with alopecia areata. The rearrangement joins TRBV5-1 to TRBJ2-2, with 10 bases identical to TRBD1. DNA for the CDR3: TGCGCCAGCAGCTTAAACCGGGACAGGGGATCAGGGACCGGGGAGCTGTTTTTT. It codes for CASSLNRDRGSGTGELFF.